One sample yielded the 5 T cell receptor beta chains listed below, sequenced in a study of control samples from healthy donors and cancer patients. The method was immunoSEQ multiplex PCR; TCRdb's version includes in-frame clones alone and lacks a portion of them. The profile shows about 84,000 clones, 75% to 95% of them singletons. Sequenced material: blood. The source of these receptors is a man between 50 and 59 years old in good health.

The J gene is TRBJ2-3, the V gene TRBV29-1; 10 bases line up with TRBD2. Germline loops: CDR1 SQVTM, CDR2 ANQGSEA. V was pared by 7 bases and J by 5 bases, with 9 bases of the junction left unmatched. The CDR3 is 14 residues long. CDR3 coding DNA: TGCAGCGCAGACCCGGGACTAGCGATAGATACGCAGTATTTT. Translating it yields CSADPGLAIDTQYF.

J is TRBJ2-5 and V is TRBV7-2, with 8 bases fitting TRBD2. With V trimmed by 5 bases and J by 4 bases, 3 bases remained unmatched. This CDR3 is built from 13 residues. Germline CDR1 is SGHTA and CDR2 is FQGNSA. Here the CDR3 DNA reads TGTGCCAGCAGCCTCGGGGGGGGAGAGACCCAGTACTTC. It is translated as CASSLGGGETQYF.

The gene calls are TRBV5-1 and TRBJ1-4; tentative D call: TRBD1 (6 bases). Deletions cut 2 bases from V and 5 bases from J, with 13 bases between. This CDR3 is 15 amino acids long. Germline lookup yields CDR1 SGHRS and CDR2 YFSETQ. The CDR3 is CASSLSGVSNEKLFF. For the CDR3, the DNA is TGCGCCAGCAGCTTATCAGGGGTTTCGAATGAAAAACTGTTTTTT.

The V gene is TRBV4-3, the J gene TRBJ1-1; D unclear. Germline V gene data show CDR1 as LGHNA and CDR2 as YSLEER. The CDR3 runs to 13 residues. Trimming took off 1 base at V and 3 bases at J, with 6 bases between the two ends. CDR3 loop: CASSQGRDTEAFF. The DNA of the CDR3 is TGCGCCAGCAGCCAAGGGAGGGACACTGAAGCTTTCTTT.

As to this clone: At one boundary the junction diverges from the germline segment, which might be a read error. The same CDR3 also results from other DNA sequences found in this sample. This sequence joins TRBV3-1 (or the pseudogene TRBV3-2) and TRBJ2-5, with 12 nucleotides matching TRBD2. This CDR3 has 16 residues. Germline lookup yields CDR1 LGHDT and CDR2 YNNKEL (reference sequence). The CDR3 nucleotides are TGTGCTAGCAGCCTGACTAGCGGGGGATGGAGAGAGACCCAGTACTTC. Amino acids: CASSLTSGGWRETQYF.